This TCR beta chain derives from a study of human T cells and chemical hapten exposure. Study overall: After 6 days, upper back 0.01% DPC patch tests were scored. TCR yields differed between samples (mainly from small differences in pooled library volume).

The library labeled individual cDNA molecules by adding unique molecular identifiers to them. TCRdb called the RACE reads again in MiXCR, with one record for every CDR3 protein. The sample carries 150,000 to 200,000 distinct CDR3 sequences, 14% recorded once. Germline CDR1 DFQATT, CDR2 SNEGSKA (reference sequence). There are 15 residues in the CDR3. Trimming removed 0 bases from V and 0 bases from J, with 10 bases in between. As to time point: patch test 1, 2 weeks after DPC sensitization. Treatment here: therapeutic diphenylcyclopropenone sensitization with weekly scalp DPC. Only after blood had been drawn was each patch test applied. This clonotype has more than one count but fewer than ten.

The sequences come from whole blood, collected in connection with sensitization to the hapten diphenylcyclopropenone (DPC). The rearrangement links TRBV20-1 to TRBJ2-3, with D perhaps assigned TRBD1 or TRBD2 (5 bases each). This receptor was identified in a woman in her 30s with alopecia areata. Some clones in this sample may be carry-over from other donors' samples. CDR3 DNA: TGCAGTGCTAGAGATCTGTGGGGGAGCACAGATACGCAGTATTTT. Its protein product is CSARDLWGSTDTQYF.